This T cell receptor beta chain was retrieved from a study of T cell changes during pregnancy in multiple sclerosis. TCRdb keeps only in-frame clones here, not all; method: immunoSEQ multiplex PCR. The sample has 100,000 or so clones, around nine tenths seen once. Germline-derived CDR1 and CDR2 are SGHRS and YFSETQ. J gave up 2 bases and V 4 bases, and 5 bases lay outside the gene matches. CDR3 length: 16 residues. Source: peripheral blood, taken in the second trimester of pregnancy. The chain has TRBV5-1 and TRBJ2-6, with TRBD1 matching 8 bases. This TCR was sampled from a female donor with multiple sclerosis, enrolled in a pregnancy study. The CDR3, as DNA: TGCGCCAGCAGCGCACCGACAGGGGCTGGGGCCAACGTCCTGACTTTC. Translating gives CASSAPTGAGANVLTF.